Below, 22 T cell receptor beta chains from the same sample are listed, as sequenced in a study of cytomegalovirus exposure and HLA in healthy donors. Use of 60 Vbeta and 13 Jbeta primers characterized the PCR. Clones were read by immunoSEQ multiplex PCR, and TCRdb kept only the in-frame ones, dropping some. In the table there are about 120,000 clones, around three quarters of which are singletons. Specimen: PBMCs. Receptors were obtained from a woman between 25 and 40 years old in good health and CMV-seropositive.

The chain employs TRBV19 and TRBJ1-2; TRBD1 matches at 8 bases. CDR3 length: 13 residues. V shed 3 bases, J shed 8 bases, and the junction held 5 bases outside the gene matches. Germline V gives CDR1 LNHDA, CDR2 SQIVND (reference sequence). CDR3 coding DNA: TGTGCCAGTAGTATGGACAGGGTTTTGGGCTACACCTTC. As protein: CASSMDRVLGYTF.

CDR3 bases: TGTGCCAGCAGTGTACAGATCGAGCAGTACTTC. Its translation: CASSVQIEQYF. V is TRBV2 and J is TRBJ2-5; D uncertain. Near its end, the DNA agrees better with TRBJ2-7, so the J call may be wrong. Germline V gene sequence: CDR1 SNHLY, CDR2 FYNNEI. This CDR3 has 11 amino acids.

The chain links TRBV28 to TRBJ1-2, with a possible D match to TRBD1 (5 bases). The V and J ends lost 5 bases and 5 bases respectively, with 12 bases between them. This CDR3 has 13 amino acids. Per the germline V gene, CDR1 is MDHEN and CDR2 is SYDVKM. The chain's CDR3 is CASSPGREYGYTF. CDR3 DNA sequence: TGTGCCAGCAGTCCCGGCAGGGAATATGGCTACACCTTC.

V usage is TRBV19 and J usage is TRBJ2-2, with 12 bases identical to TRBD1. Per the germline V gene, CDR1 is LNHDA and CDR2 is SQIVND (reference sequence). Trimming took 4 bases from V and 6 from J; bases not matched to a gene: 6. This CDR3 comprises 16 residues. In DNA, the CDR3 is TGTGCCAGTAGTACTAAGGGGACAGGGGGCCCCGGGGAGCTGTTTTTT. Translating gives CASSTKGTGGPGELFF. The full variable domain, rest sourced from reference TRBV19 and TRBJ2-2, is DGGITQSPKYLFRKEGQNVTLSCEQNLNHDAMYWYRQDPGQGLRLIYYSQIVNDFQKGDIAEGYSVSREKKESFPLTVTSAQKNPTAFYLCASSTKGTGGPGELFFGEGSRLTVL.

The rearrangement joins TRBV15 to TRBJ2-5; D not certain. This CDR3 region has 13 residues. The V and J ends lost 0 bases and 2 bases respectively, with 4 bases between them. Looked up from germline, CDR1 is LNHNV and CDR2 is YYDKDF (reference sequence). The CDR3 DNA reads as TGTGCCACCAGCAGAGAACAGCAAGAGACCCAGTACTTC. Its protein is CATSREQQETQYF. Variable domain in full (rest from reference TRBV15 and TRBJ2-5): DAMVIQNPRYQVTQFGKPVTLSCSQTLNHNVMYWYQQKSSQAPKLLFHYYDKDFNNEADTPDNFQSRRPNTSFCFLDIRSPGLGDTAMYLCATSREQQETQYFGPGTRLLVL.

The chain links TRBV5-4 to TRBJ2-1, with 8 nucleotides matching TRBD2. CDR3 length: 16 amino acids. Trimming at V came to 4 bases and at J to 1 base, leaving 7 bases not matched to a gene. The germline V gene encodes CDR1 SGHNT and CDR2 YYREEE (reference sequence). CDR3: CASSPGSGGSYNEQFF. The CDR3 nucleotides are TGTGCCAGCAGCCCCGGAAGCGGGGGTTCCTACAATGAGCAGTTCTTC.

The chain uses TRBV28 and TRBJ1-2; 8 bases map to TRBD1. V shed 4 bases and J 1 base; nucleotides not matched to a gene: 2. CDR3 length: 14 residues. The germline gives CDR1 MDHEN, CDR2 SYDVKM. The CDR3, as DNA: TGTGCCAGCAGTTCCGACAGGGGTAACTATGGCTACACCTTC. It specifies CASSSDRGNYGYTF.

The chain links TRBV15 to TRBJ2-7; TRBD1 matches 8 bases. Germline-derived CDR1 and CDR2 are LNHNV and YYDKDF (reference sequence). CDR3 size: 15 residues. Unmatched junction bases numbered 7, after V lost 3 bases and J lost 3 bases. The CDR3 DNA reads TGTGCCACCAGCAGGAGCACAGGGGGGAACTACGAGCAGTACTTC. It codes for CATSRSTGGNYEQYF.

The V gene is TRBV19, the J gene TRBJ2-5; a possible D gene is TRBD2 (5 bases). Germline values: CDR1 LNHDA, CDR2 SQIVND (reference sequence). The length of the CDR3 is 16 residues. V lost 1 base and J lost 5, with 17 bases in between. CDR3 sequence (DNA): TGTGCCAGTAGTATAGGCTGGGTCGGAGGATGGGAGACCCAGTACTTC. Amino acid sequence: CASSIGWVGGWETQYF.

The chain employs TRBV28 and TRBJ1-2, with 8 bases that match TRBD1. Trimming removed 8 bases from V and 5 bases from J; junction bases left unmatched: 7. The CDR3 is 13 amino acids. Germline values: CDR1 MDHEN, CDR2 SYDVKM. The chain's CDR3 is CASFSGQGYGYTF. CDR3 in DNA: TGTGCCAGCTTCAGCGGACAGGGATATGGCTACACCTTC.

The CDR3 protein is CASKGGTYYEQYF. The CDR3 coding sequence is TGTGCCAGCAAGGGGGGGACATACTACGAGCAGTACTTC. The rearrangement uses TRBV6-6 and TRBJ2-7, with D possibly TRBD2 on 7 matching bases. Per the germline V gene, CDR1 is MNHNY and CDR2 is SVGAGI (reference sequence). This CDR3 has 13 amino acids. V was pared by 7 bases and J by 3 bases, with 13 bases between.

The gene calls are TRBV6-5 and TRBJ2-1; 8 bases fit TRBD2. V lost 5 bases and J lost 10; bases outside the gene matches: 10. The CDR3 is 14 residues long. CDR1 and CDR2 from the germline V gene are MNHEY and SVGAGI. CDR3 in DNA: TGTGCCAGCAGTGTTACGGCGGGGGGAGGGGAGCAGTTCTTC. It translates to CASSVTAGGGEQFF.

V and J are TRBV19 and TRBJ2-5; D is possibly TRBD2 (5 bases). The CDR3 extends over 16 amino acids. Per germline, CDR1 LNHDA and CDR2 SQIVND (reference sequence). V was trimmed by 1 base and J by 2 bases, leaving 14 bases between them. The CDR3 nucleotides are TGTGCCAGTAGTATAGGGTCCAGCGGCCTGCAAGAGACCCAGTACTTC. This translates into CASSIGSSGLQETQYF.

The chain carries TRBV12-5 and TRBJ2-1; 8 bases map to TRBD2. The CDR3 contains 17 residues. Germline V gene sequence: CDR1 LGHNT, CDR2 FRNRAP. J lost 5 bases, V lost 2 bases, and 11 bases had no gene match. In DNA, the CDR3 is TGTGCTAGTGGTTTGTTCATCGGGGGGGGAGTCAACAATGAGCAGTTCTTC. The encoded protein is CASGLFIGGGVNNEQFF.

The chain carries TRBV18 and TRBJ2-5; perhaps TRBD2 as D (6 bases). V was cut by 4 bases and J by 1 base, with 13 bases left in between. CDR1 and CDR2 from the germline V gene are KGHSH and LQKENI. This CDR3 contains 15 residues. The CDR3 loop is CASSLATSTQETQYF. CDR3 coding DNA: TGTGCCAGCTCACTGGCGACTAGTACCCAAGAGACCCAGTACTTC.

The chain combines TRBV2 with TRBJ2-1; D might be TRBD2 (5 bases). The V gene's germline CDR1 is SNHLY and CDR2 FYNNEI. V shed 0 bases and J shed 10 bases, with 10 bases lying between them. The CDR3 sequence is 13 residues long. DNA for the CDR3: TGTGCCAGCAGTGAAGCGCTTCGGGGAGAGCAGTTCTTC. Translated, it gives CASSEALRGEQFF. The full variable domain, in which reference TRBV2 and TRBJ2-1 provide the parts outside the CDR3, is EPEVTQTPSHQVTQMGQEVILRCVPISNHLYFYWYRQILGQKVEFLVSFYNNEISEKSEIFDDQFSVERPDGSNFTLKIRSTKLEDSAMYFCASSEALRGEQFFGPGTRLTVL.

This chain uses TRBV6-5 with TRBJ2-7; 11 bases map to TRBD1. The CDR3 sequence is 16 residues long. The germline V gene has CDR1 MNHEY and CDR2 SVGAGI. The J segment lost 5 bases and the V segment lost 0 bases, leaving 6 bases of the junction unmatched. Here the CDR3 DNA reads TGTGCCAGCAGTTACTCCTCGGGGACAGGGGGGCACGAGCAGTACTTC. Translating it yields CASSYSSGTGGHEQYF.

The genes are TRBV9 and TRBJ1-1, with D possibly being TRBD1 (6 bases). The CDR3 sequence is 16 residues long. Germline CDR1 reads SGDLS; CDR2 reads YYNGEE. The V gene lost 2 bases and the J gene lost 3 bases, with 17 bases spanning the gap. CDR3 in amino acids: CASSVFDRPDYTEAFF. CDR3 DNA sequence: TGTGCCAGCAGCGTCTTCGACAGGCCGGATTACACTGAAGCTTTCTTT.

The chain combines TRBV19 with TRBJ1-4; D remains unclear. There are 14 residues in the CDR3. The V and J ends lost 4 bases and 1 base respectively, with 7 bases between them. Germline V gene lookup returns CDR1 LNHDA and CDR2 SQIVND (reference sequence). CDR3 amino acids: CASSNRGTNEKLFF. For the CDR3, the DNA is TGTGCCAGTAGTAACCGGGGAACTAATGAAAAACTGTTTTTT.

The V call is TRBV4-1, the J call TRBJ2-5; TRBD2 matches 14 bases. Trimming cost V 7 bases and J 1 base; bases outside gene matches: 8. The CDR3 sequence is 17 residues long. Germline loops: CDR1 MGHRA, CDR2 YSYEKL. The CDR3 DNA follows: TGCGCCAGCAACTCCGCTGGACTAGCGGGGGGCCAAGAGACCCAGTACTTC. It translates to CASNSAGLAGGQETQYF.

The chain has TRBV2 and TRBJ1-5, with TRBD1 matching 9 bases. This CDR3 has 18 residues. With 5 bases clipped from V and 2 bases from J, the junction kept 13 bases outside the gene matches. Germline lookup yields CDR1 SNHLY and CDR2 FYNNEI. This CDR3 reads CASSSGTGLGSGNQPQHF. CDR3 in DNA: TGTGCCAGCAGTTCCGGGACAGGGTTGGGATCGGGCAATCAGCCCCAGCATTTT.

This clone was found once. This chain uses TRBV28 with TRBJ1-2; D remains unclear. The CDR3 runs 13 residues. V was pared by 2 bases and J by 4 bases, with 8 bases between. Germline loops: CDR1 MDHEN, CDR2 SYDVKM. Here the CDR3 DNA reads TGTGCCAGCAGTTTACGAAACTTCTATGGCTACACCTTC. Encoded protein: CASSLRNFYGYTF.